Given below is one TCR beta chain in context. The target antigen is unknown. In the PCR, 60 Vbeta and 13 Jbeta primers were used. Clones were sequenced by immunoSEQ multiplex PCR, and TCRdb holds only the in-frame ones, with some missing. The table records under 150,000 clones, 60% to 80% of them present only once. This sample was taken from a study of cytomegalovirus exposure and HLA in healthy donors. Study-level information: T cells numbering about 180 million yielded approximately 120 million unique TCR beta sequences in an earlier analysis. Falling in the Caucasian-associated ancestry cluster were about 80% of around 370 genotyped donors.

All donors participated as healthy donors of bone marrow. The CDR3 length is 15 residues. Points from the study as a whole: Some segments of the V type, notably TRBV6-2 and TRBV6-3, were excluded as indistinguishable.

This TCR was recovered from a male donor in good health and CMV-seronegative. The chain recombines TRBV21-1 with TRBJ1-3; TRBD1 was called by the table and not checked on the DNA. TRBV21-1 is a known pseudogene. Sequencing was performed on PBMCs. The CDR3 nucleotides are TGTGCCAGCAGCCCAGGGTCTCGCAAAATGGACACCATATATTTT. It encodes CASSPGSRKMDTIYF.